The rows below give T cell receptor beta chains drawn from one sample of a study of post-analysis software for immune sequencing data. A single record per CDR3 protein comes from TCRdb applying MiXCR to the PCR reads. The sample holds more than 500,000 distinct CDR3 sequences, under 40% seen once. Sequences were obtained from blood. The receptors were sampled from a girl between 2 and 17 years old with multiple sclerosis. Each CDR3 is given with its conserved first and last residue. The D gene is left open where the match is weak. Clone size is stated in some rows and not others, as once, few, many or a class when expanded.

V	J	size	length	D	CDR3	DNA
TRBV28	TRBJ2-1	.	15	.	CASSDDASYYNEQFF	TGTGCCAGCAGTGATGACGCCTCATACTACAATGAGCAGTTCTTC
TRBV4-1	TRBJ2-5	.	16	TRBD2	CASSQVGRGARETQYF	TGCGCCAGCAGCCAAGTCGGGCGGGGGGCCCGGGAGACCCAGTACTTC
TRBV7-2	TRBJ2-7	.	15	TRBD2	CASSAAGLAGVEQYF	TGTGCCAGCAGTGCTGCTGGACTAGCGGGGGTGGAGCAGTACTTC
TRBV7-2	TRBJ2-5	.	11	.	CASSGDETQYF	TGTGCCAGCAGCGGAGACGAGACCCAGTACTTC
TRBV20-1	TRBJ2-7	few	12	.	CSGTGSSYEQYF	TGCAGTGGGACTGGCAGCTCCTACGAGCAGTACTTC
TRBV10-3	TRBJ1-2	few	12	TRBD1	CATRQGDYGYTF	TGTGCCACGCGACAGGGTGACTATGGCTACACCTTC
TRBV3-1	TRBJ2-1	.	15	.	CASRPGQDMYHEQFF	TGTGCCAGCAGACCCGGGCAGGACATGTACCATGAGCAGTTCTTC
TRBV11-2	TRBJ2-5	few	16	TRBD2	CASSSNSGGVQETQYF	TGTGCCAGCAGCTCGAATAGCGGGGGAGTCCAAGAGACCCAGTACTTC
TRBV4-2	TRBJ2-7	.	16	.	CASTPASASRDYEQYF	TGTGCCAGCACCCCGGCTTCGGCTAGCAGAGACTACGAGCAGTACTTC
TRBV11-1	TRBJ1-6	.	17	TRBD1	CASSLTDQGANNSPLHF	TGTGCCAGCAGCTTAACCGATCAGGGGGCAAATAATTCACCCCTCCACTTT
TRBV27	TRBJ1-5	few	13	.	CASSLSGTGPQHF	TGTGCCAGCAGTCTTTCGGGTACCGGGCCCCAGCATTTT
TRBV27	TRBJ1-2	few	13	TRBD1	CASSPDRVYGYTF	TGTGCCAGCAGCCCGGACAGGGTCTATGGCTACACCTTC
TRBV6-4	TRBJ2-1	.	11	.	CASSPGVELFF	TGTGCCAGCAGCCCGGGTGTGGAGCTGTTCTTC
TRBV6-1	TRBJ1-5	few	13	TRBD1	CATEGGVGQPQHF	TGTGCCACCGAAGGGGGCGTTGGCCAGCCCCAGCATTTT
TRBV24-1	TRBJ2-1	.	17	.	CATSDVSGPRKNNEQFF	TGTGCCACCAGTGATGTGTCCGGACCAAGAAAAAACAATGAGCAGTTCTTC
TRBV2	TRBJ2-4	.	14	.	CASNAVLRGNGQYF	TGTGCCAGCAACGCAGTCCTCCGGGGGAACGGGCAGTACTTC
TRBV15	TRBJ1-2	.	15	.	CATSRESGTLYGYTF	TGTGCCACCAGCAGAGAGAGCGGGACTTTGTATGGCTACACCTTC
TRBV12-3/TRBV12-4	TRBJ2-5	.	13	.	CASSFDQESEQYF	TGTGCCAGCAGTTTTGATCAGGAGTCTGAGCAGTACTTC
TRBV7-2	TRBJ2-1	few	14	.	CASSELANYNEQFF	TGTGCCAGCAGCGAGCTAGCAAACTACAATGAGCAGTTCTTC
TRBV10-3	TRBJ2-5	few	13	TRBD1	CAIRPGQQETQYF	TGTGCCATCAGGCCGGGACAGCAAGAGACCCAGTACTTC
TRBV24-1	TRBJ1-1	.	12	.	CATSDPMTEAFF	TGCGCCACCAGTGATCCGATGACTGAAGCTTTCTTT
TRBV5-1	TRBJ2-1	many	16	TRBD2	CASSLLAGGSYNEQFF	TGTGCCAGCAGCTTGCTAGCGGGGGGTTCCTACAATGAGCAGTTCTTC
TRBV4-1	TRBJ2-1	.	13	.	CASSQGRGDEQFF	TGCGCCAGCAGCCAAGGCCGGGGCGATGAGCAGTTCTTC
TRBV4-1	TRBJ2-5	few	14	.	CASSQEPTKETQYF	TGCGCCAGCAGCCAAGAACCTACCAAAGAGACCCAGTACTTC
TRBV11-2	TRBJ2-2	.	15	TRBD2	CASSIGGLGSGELFF	TGTGCCAGCAGCATAGGAGGACTAGGGTCCGGGGAGCTGTTTTTT
TRBV7-2	TRBJ1-2	few	14	.	CASSADGGRYGYTF	TGTGCCAGCAGCGCTGACGGGGGACGGTATGGCTACACCTTC
TRBV29-1	TRBJ2-5	.	12	.	CGLLGGQETQYF	TGCGGCTTACTAGGGGGGCAAGAGACCCAGTACTTC
TRBV3-1	TRBJ2-3	.	14	.	CASSQDLVVDTQYF	TGTGCCAGCAGCCAAGATCTGGTTGTAGATACGCAGTATTTT
TRBV25-1	TRBJ1-1	.	14	.	CASSEWEGNAEAFF	TGTGCCAGCAGTGAATGGGAAGGGAACGCTGAAGCTTTCTTT
TRBV6-6	TRBJ2-1	.	16	.	CASSAAQNRVYNEQFF	TGTGCCAGCAGTGCCGCCCAGAACAGGGTCTACAATGAGCAGTTCTTC
TRBV5-1	TRBJ2-5	few	14	TRBD1	CASSLTGDSETQYF	TGCGCCAGCAGCTTGACAGGGGATTCAGAGACCCAGTACTTC
TRBV5-1	TRBJ2-7	many	11	.	CASSSLYEQYF	TGCGCCAGCAGCTCTCTCTACGAGCAGTACTTC
TRBV29-1	TRBJ2-7	few	15	TRBD2	CSAMTPRGTYYEQYF	TGCAGCGCCATGACTCCGCGGGGGACCTACTACGAGCAGTACTTC
TRBV7-9	TRBJ2-1	.	18	TRBD2	CASSSLAGGISSYDEQFF	TGTGCCAGCAGCTCACTAGCGGGGGGGATAAGCTCCTACGATGAGCAGTTCTTC
TRBV2	TRBJ2-7	few	13	TRBD2	CASRGLEIYEQYF	TGTGCCAGCAGGGGACTAGAAATTTACGAGCAGTACTTC
TRBV6-1	TRBJ2-5	.	13	.	CASSTHGVETQYF	TGTGCCAGCAGTACCCACGGAGTGGAGACCCAGTACTTC
TRBV14	TRBJ2-1	.	16	.	CASSQERLPTYNEQFF	TGTGCCAGCAGCCAAGAAAGGCTCCCTACATACAATGAGCAGTTCTTC
TRBV6-5	TRBJ1-4	.	13	TRBD1	CASSLGQGPKLFF	TGTGCCAGCAGCCTCGGACAGGGCCCAAAACTGTTTTTT
TRBV12-3/TRBV12-4	TRBJ2-4	many	15	TRBD1	CASSSYRGLSGIQYF	TGTGCCAGCAGTTCCTACAGGGGGCTATCGGGCATTCAGTACTTC
TRBV6-5	TRBJ1-1	.	14	.	CASRKGTENTEAFF	TGTGCCAGCAGAAAGGGGACGGAGAACACTGAAGCTTTCTTT
TRBV27	TRBJ1-1	.	15	TRBD1	CASSFSGGAGTEAFF	TGTGCCAGCAGTTTCTCAGGGGGCGCGGGAACTGAAGCTTTCTTT
TRBV20-1	TRBJ2-7	few	13	.	CSATDSRVYEQYF	TGCAGTGCTACGGACAGTCGAGTCTACGAGCAGTACTTC
TRBV5-1	TRBJ2-3	few	17	.	CASSFSSGTALTDTQYF	TGCGCCAGCAGCTTTTCCAGCGGGACAGCTTTAACAGATACGCAGTATTTT
TRBV12-3/TRBV12-4	TRBJ1-4	few	13	.	CASSLGGWEKLFF	TGTGCCAGCAGTTTGGGGGGCTGGGAAAAACTGTTTTTT